The clone carrying this T cell receptor (beta chain) was found once. This sample was included in a study of T cell responses to AZD1222 COVID-19 vaccine. This table comes from immunoSEQ multiplex PCR, and its TCRdb copy is limited to in-frame clones, with some not included. Found here are 90,000 to 120,000 clones, around 87% of them singletons; the top ten hold around 4.5%. From germline, CDR1 is SGHTA and CDR2 FQGNSA. Trimming removed 4 bases from V and 0 bases from J, with 12 bases in between. The CDR3 sequence is 16 residues long. The rearrangement links TRBV7-2 to TRBJ2-2; D is possibly TRBD1 or TRBD2 (6 bases each). The sequence was obtained from an adult in good health. This specimen was peripheral blood, taken on day 0 of AZD1222 vaccination. Written as DNA, the CDR3 is TGTGCCAGCAGCTATAAAGGGGGGCCGAACACCGGGGAGCTGTTTTTT. Translation gives CASSYKGGPNTGELFF.